The sequence of this TCR beta chain was determined in a study of technical replicates of blood from several donors. Assay: immunoSEQ multiplex PCR; the TCRdb copy retains only in-frame clones and omits some. The sample holds some 90,000 clones; approximately 96% are singletons and the top ten take 0.34%. The V gene lost 0 bases and the J gene lost 0 bases, with 9 bases spanning the gap. Germline V gene lookup returns CDR1 GTSNPN and CDR2 SVGIG (reference sequence). CDR3 length equals 14 residues. The sample was T cells isolated from PBMCs. The sequence was collected from a human donor in good health. The gene calls are TRBV30 and TRBJ2-7, with no clear D. The CDR3 loop reads CAWSVPPSSYEQYF. CDR3 DNA sequence: TGTGCCTGGAGTGTACCCCCGAGCTCCTACGAGCAGTACTTC. Supplemented by reference TRBV30 and TRBJ2-7, the full variable domain reads SQTIHQWPATLVQPVGSPLSLECTVEGTSNPNLYWYRQAAGRGLQLLFYSVGIGQISSEVPQNLSASRPQDRQFILSSKKLLLSDSGFYLCAWSVPPSSYEQYFGPGTRLTVT.